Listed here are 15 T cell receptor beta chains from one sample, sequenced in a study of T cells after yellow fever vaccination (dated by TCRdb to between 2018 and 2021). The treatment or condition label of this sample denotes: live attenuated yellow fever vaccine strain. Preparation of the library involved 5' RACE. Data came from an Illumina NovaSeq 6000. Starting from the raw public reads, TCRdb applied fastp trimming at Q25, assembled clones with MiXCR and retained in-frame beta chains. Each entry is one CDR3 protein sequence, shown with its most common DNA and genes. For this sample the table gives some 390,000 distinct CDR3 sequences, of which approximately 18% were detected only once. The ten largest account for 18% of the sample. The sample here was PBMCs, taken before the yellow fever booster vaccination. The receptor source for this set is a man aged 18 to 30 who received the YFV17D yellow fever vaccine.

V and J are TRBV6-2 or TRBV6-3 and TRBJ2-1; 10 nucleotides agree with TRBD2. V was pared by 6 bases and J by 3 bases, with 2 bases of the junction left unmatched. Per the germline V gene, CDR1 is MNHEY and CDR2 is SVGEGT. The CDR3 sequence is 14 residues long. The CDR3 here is CASRLAGYYNEQFF. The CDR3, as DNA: TGTGCCAGCAGACTAGCGGGGTACTACAATGAGCAGTTCTTC.

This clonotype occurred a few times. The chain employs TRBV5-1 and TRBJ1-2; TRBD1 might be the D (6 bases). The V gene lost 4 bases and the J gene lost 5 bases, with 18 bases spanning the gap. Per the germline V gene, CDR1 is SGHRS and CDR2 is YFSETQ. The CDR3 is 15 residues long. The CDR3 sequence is CASSVTTGPSYGYTF. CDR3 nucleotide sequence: TGCGCCAGCAGCGTAACGACAGGACCCTCTTATGGCTACACCTTC.

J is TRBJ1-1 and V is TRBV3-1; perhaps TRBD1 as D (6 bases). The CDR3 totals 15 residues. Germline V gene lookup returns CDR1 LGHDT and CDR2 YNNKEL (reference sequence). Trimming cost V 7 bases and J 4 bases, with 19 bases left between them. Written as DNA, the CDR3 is TGTGCCAGCACTCGGACGCGGGGGCTGATCACTGAAGCTTTCTTT. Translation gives CASTRTRGLITEAFF.

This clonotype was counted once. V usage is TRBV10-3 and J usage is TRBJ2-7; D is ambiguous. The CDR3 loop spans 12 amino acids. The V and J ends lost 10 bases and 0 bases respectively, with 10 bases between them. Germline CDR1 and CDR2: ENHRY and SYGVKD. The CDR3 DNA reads TGTGCCACGGACGGACCCTCCTACGAGCAGTACTTC. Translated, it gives CATDGPSYEQYF.

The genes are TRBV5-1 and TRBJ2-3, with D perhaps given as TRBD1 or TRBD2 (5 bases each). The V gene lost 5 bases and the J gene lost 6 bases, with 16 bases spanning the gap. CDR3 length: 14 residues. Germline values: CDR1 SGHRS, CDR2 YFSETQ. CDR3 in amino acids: CASSSSPGTDTQYF. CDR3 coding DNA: TGCGCCAGCAGTTCCTCACCCGGGACCGATACGCAGTATTTT.

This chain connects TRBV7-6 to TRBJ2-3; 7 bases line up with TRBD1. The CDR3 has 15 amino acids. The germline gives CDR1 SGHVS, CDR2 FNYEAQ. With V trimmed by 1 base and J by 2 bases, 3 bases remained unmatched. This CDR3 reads CASSLDGQVTDTQYF. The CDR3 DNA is TGTGCCAGCAGCTTAGACGGACAGGTCACAGATACGCAGTATTTT.

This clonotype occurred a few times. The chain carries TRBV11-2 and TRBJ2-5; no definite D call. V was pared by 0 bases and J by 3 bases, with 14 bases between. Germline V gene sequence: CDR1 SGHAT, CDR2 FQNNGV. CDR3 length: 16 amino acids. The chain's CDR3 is CASSLDLFRREETQYF. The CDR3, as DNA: TGTGCCAGCAGCTTAGATCTTTTTAGACGCGAAGAGACCCAGTACTTC.

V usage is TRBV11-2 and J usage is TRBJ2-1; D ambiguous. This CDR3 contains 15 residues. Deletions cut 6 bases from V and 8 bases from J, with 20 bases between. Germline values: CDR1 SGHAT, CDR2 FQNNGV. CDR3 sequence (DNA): TGTGCCAGCAGTATATACCTCTCCCGAACCGATGAGCAGTTCTTC. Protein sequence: CASSIYLSRTDEQFF.

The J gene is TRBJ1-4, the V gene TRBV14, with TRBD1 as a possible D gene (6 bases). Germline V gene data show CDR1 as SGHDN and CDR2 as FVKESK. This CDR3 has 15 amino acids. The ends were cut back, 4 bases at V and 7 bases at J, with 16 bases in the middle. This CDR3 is CASSLLMGGAEKLFF. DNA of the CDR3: TGTGCCAGCAGCCTTCTCATGGGGGGCGCTGAAAAACTGTTTTTT.

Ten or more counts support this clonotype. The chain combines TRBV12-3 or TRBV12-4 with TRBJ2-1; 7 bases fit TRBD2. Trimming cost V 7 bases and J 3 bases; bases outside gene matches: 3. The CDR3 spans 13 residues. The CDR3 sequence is CASNGGGYNEQFF. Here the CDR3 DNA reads TGTGCCAGCAACGGCGGGGGCTACAATGAGCAGTTCTTC.

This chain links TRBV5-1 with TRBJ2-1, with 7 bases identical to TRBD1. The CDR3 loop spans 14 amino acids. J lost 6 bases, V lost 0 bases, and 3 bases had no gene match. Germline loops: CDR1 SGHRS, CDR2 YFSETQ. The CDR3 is CASSLEGQINEQFF. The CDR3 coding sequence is TGCGCCAGCAGCTTGGAGGGACAGATCAATGAGCAGTTCTTC.

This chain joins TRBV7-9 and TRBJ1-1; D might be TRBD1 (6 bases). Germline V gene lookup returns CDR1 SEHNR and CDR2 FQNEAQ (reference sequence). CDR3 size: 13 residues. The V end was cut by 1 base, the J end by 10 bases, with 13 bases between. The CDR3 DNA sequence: TGTGCCAGCAGCTTAGAAGCGACAGGAGGAGCTTTCTTT. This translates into CASSLEATGGAFF. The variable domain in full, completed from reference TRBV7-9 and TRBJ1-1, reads DTGVSQNPRHKITKRGQNVTFRCDPISEHNRLYWYRQTLGQGPEFLTYFQNEAQLEKSRLLSDRFSAERPKGSFSTLEIQRTEQGDSAMYLCASSLEATGGAFFGQGTRLTVV.

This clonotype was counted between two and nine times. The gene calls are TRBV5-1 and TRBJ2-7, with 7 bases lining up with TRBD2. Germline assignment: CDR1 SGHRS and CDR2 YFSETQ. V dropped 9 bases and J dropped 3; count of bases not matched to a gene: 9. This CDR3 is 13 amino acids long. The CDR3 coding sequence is TGCGCCATCCCGAGACTAGCCGGCTACGAGCAGTACGTC. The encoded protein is CAIPRLAGYEQYV.

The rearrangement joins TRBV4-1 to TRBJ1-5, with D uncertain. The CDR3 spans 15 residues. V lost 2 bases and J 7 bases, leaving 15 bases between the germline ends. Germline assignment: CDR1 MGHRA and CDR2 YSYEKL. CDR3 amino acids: CASSQTADVGQPQHF. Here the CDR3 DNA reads TGCGCCAGCAGCCAAACCGCCGACGTTGGGCAGCCCCAGCATTTT.

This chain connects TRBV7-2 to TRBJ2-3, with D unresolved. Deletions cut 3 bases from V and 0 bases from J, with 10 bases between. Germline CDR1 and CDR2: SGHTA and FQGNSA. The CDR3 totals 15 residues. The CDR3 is CASSFYMPSTDTQYF. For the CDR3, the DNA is TGTGCCAGCAGCTTTTATATGCCTAGCACAGATACGCAGTATTTT.